This entry concerns a single TCR beta chain. Its antigen is still unknown. The V gene's germline CDR1 is MNHNY and CDR2 SVGAGI (reference sequence). This CDR3 spans 13 amino acids. Making TCR beta cDNA involved 400 to 600 ng total RNA and a constant-region primer. Researchers made the TCR beta libraries by running three nested multiplex PCR rounds with slightly modified ARM-PCR. TRBV1-TRBV30 forward primers paired with a C-beta reverse primer drove the first two PCR rounds, roughly 10 cycles each. TCRdb ran MiXCR on the multiplex PCR reads and lists one entry per CDR3 protein. The data show 300,000 to 400,000 distinct CDR3 sequences, about two thirds seen once. The data belong to a study of tumor-infiltrating lymphocytes in primary liver carcinoma. Study observations and caveats: Overlap in tumor-adjacent and tumor-blood pairs fell below that of tumor region pairs. Compared with blood, tumor repertoires held significantly more in their top 250 clones.

Unsorted whole blood served as the source of blood RNA, and germline DNA was extracted as well. There were only treatment-naive patients, all with chronic HBV infection. The specimen was peripheral blood. The chain carries TRBV6-6 and TRBJ1-6, with 7 bases identical to TRBD1. The sequence was collected from a man in his forties with primary liver carcinoma and hepatitis B virus infection. CDR3 region: CTGSQTGDSPLHF. CDR3 DNA: TGTACTGGCAGTCAAACAGGGGATTCACCCCTCCACTTT.